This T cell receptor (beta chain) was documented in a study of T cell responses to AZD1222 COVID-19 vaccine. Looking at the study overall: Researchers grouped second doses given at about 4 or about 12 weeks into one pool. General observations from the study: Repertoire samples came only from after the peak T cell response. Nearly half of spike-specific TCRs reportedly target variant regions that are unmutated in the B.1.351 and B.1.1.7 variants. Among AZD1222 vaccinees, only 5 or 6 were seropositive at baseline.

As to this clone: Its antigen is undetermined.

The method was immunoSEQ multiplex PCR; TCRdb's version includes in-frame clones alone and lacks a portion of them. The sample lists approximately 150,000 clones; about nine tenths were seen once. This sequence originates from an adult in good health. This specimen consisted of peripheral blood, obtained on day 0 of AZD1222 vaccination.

The CDR3 DNA sequence: TGTGCCAGCAGCTCCCAGCGGCAAGAGACCCAGTACTTC. Translated, it gives CASSSQRQETQYF. The chain employs TRBV7-3 and TRBJ2-5, with a tentative D call TRBD2 (5 bases). Deletions cut 4 bases from V and 2 bases from J, with 8 bases between. CDR1 and CDR2 (germline): SGHTA, FQGTGA. The CDR3 loop spans 13 amino acids.